Listed below are T cell receptor beta chains from one sample, sequenced in a study of cytomegalovirus exposure and HLA in healthy donors. TCRdb's copy holds only in-frame clones and misses some; the assay was immunoSEQ multiplex PCR. This sample has under 150,000 clones, with 60% to 85% found just once. Sequences were obtained from PBMCs. The receptors stem from a man aged 18 to 30 in good health and CMV-seronegative. Each CDR3 is given with its conserved first and last residue. The order of the fields is clone size, J gene, V gene, D gene, CDR3 DNA, CDR3 protein. D genes are given only for firm matches. Clone size is stated in some rows and not others, as once, few, many or a class when expanded.

clone size: few; J gene: TRBJ2-1; V gene: TRBV6-5; D gene: TRBD2; CDR3 DNA: TGTGCCAGCAGCCAGACCGGGGGGGGGCCTGGGGAGCAGTTCTTC; CDR3 protein: CASSQTGGGPGEQFF
clone size: .; J gene: TRBJ1-2; V gene: TRBV7-8; D gene: TRBD1; CDR3 DNA: TGTGCCAGCAGGACAGGGCGGTCGCGGGGCTACACCTTC; CDR3 protein: CASRTGRSRGYTF
clone size: .; J gene: TRBJ2-7; V gene: TRBV19; D gene: TRBD2; CDR3 DNA: TGTGCCAGTAGTGGCCCTAGCGGGAGTTCCTACGAGCAGTACTTC; CDR3 protein: CASSGPSGSSYEQYF
clone size: few; J gene: TRBJ2-7; V gene: TRBV10-3; D gene: .; CDR3 DNA: TGTGCCATCAGTGGACAAACTCTCTCCTACGAGCAGTACTTC; CDR3 protein: CAISGQTLSYEQYF
clone size: .; J gene: TRBJ1-1; V gene: TRBV19; D gene: .; CDR3 DNA: TGTGCCAGTAGTATGGCAGGGAGGGGCACTGAAGCTTTCTTT; CDR3 protein: CASSMAGRGTEAFF
clone size: .; J gene: TRBJ2-7; V gene: TRBV7-9; D gene: TRBD2; CDR3 DNA: TGTGCCAGCAGCTTAGGGGGGGGCTCCTACGAGCAGTACTTC; CDR3 protein: CASSLGGGSYEQYF
clone size: .; J gene: TRBJ2-7; V gene: TRBV5-4; D gene: TRBD2; CDR3 DNA: TGTGCCAGCAGCTTGGTGGCGGGAGTGGCCTACGAGCAGTACTTC; CDR3 protein: CASSLVAGVAYEQYF
clone size: few; J gene: TRBJ2-5; V gene: TRBV5-1; D gene: TRBD2; CDR3 DNA: TGCGCCAGCAGCTCCGCCGGGACTAGCGGGAGGCAAGAGACCCAGTACTTC; CDR3 protein: CASSSAGTSGRQETQYF
clone size: once; J gene: TRBJ1-2; V gene: TRBV28; D gene: TRBD1; CDR3 DNA: TGTGCCAGCAGCGGACAGGAGACGACTAACTATGGCTACACCTTC; CDR3 protein: CASSGQETTNYGYTF
clone size: .; J gene: TRBJ2-1; V gene: TRBV29-1; D gene: .; CDR3 DNA: TGCAGCGTACTCATCAGGATCGATAGCGATGAGCAGTTCTTC; CDR3 protein: CSVLIRIDSDEQFF
clone size: .; J gene: TRBJ1-1; V gene: TRBV11-2; D gene: .; CDR3 DNA: TGTGCCAGCAGCTTAAGGGAGACTGAAGCTTTCTTT; CDR3 protein: CASSLRETEAFF
clone size: .; J gene: TRBJ1-1; V gene: TRBV13; D gene: TRBD1; CDR3 DNA: TGTGCCAGCAGCTTAGGGGGACAGTACAACACTGAAGCTTTCTTT; CDR3 protein: CASSLGGQYNTEAFF
clone size: .; J gene: TRBJ1-2; V gene: TRBV2; D gene: .; CDR3 DNA: TGTGCCAGCACCCCTGACGGAGCTAACTATGGCTACACCTTC; CDR3 protein: CASTPDGANYGYTF
clone size: .; J gene: TRBJ2-2; V gene: TRBV29-1; D gene: TRBD1; CDR3 DNA: TGTAGCGTTGAAAAAGACAGGGGGAGAGGGGAGCTGTTTTTT; CDR3 protein: CSVEKDRGRGELFF
clone size: .; J gene: TRBJ2-7; V gene: TRBV5-5; D gene: TRBD1; CDR3 DNA: TGTGCCAGCAGCTTGGCCCCCGGGACAGGGGGCTGGGAGCAGTACTTC; CDR3 protein: CASSLAPGTGGWEQYF
clone size: once; J gene: TRBJ1-4; V gene: TRBV6-6; D gene: .; CDR3 DNA: TGTGCCAGCAGCCCCCGGGTGGGTACCGGTGAAAAACTGTTTTTT; CDR3 protein: CASSPRVGTGEKLFF
clone size: once; J gene: TRBJ1-1; V gene: TRBV5-1; D gene: .; CDR3 DNA: TGCGCCAGCAGGGACAGCACCATGAACACTGAAGCTTTCTTT; CDR3 protein: CASRDSTMNTEAFF
clone size: .; J gene: TRBJ1-1; V gene: TRBV7-9; D gene: TRBD1; CDR3 DNA: TGTGCCAGCAGCCCTAAGCCCGGACAGGGGGCCCCTGAAGCTTTCTTT; CDR3 protein: CASSPKPGQGAPEAFF
clone size: .; J gene: TRBJ2-2; V gene: TRBV2; D gene: .; CDR3 DNA: TGTGCCACCACAAGCGCGGGGAACACCGGGGAGCTGTTTTTT; CDR3 protein: CATTSAGNTGELFF
clone size: .; J gene: TRBJ2-5; V gene: TRBV7-3; D gene: .; CDR3 DNA: TGTGCCAGCAGCGCAGGAGGACAGAGGGAGACCCAGTACTTC; CDR3 protein: CASSAGGQRETQYF
clone size: .; J gene: TRBJ2-7; V gene: TRBV6-5; D gene: TRBD1; CDR3 DNA: TGTGCCAGCAGCCATGACAGGGCCGAGCAGTACTTC; CDR3 protein: CASSHDRAEQYF
clone size: once; J gene: TRBJ1-5; V gene: TRBV6-5; D gene: .; CDR3 DNA: TGTGCCAGCAGCCACGGGAGGGAAAGCAATCAGCCCCAGCATTTT; CDR3 protein: CASSHGRESNQPQHF
clone size: once; J gene: TRBJ1-3; V gene: TRBV11-2; D gene: TRBD1; CDR3 DNA: TGTGCCAGCAGCCCGCAGTGGTACAGGGGCTCTGGAAACACCATATATTTT; CDR3 protein: CASSPQWYRGSGNTIYF
clone size: once; J gene: TRBJ2-5; V gene: TRBV5-1; D gene: TRBD1; CDR3 DNA: TGCGCCAGCAGCTTTGGGACAGGGAGCGGAGAGACCCAGTACTTC; CDR3 protein: CASSFGTGSGETQYF
clone size: few; J gene: TRBJ1-3; V gene: TRBV7-2; D gene: .; CDR3 DNA: TGTGCCAGCAGCTTAGACTTCGTCTCTGGAAACACCATATATTTT; CDR3 protein: CASSLDFVSGNTIYF
clone size: .; J gene: TRBJ1-4; V gene: TRBV27; D gene: .; CDR3 DNA: TGTGCCAGCAGAACCACGGAGGGATTAGCTGAAAAACTGTTTTTT; CDR3 protein: CASRTTEGLAEKLFF
clone size: .; J gene: TRBJ2-2; V gene: TRBV28; D gene: TRBD2; CDR3 DNA: TGTGCCAGCCATTCCTTAGGCAGCGGGGTGGCGAACACCGGGGAGCTGTTTTTT; CDR3 protein: CASHSLGSGVANTGELFF
clone size: few; J gene: TRBJ1-2; V gene: TRBV9; D gene: TRBD1; CDR3 DNA: TGTGCCAGCAGCGTAGAAGAGACAGGGCTATGGTATGGCTACACCTTC; CDR3 protein: CASSVEETGLWYGYTF
clone size: .; J gene: TRBJ2-7; V gene: TRBV9; D gene: TRBD2; CDR3 DNA: TGTGCCAGCAGCGTCGGACTAGCTACTAGGGTGGGATCCTACGAGCAGTACTTC; CDR3 protein: CASSVGLATRVGSYEQYF
clone size: .; J gene: TRBJ2-3; V gene: TRBV7-9; D gene: .; CDR3 DNA: TGTGCCAGCAGCCCAGACACAGATACGCAGTATTTT; CDR3 protein: CASSPDTDTQYF
clone size: few; J gene: TRBJ1-4; V gene: TRBV7-6; D gene: .; CDR3 DNA: TGTGCCAGCAGCTTAGACCCTCCGAGAACTAATGAAAAACTGTTTTTT; CDR3 protein: CASSLDPPRTNEKLFF
clone size: once; J gene: TRBJ2-2; V gene: TRBV7-2; D gene: TRBD2; CDR3 DNA: TGTGCCAGCAGCTCCCTACTTCTTGCGGGGGGTAGCATGGACGGGGAGCTGTTTTTT; CDR3 protein: CASSSLLLAGGSMDGELFF
clone size: .; J gene: TRBJ2-2; V gene: TRBV9; D gene: .; CDR3 DNA: TGTGCCAGCAGCGCGGTAGATCCGGGCACCGGGGAGCTGTTTTTT; CDR3 protein: CASSAVDPGTGELFF
clone size: once; J gene: TRBJ2-7; V gene: TRBV25-1; D gene: TRBD1; CDR3 DNA: TGTGCCAGCAGTGAGACAGGGTCGGCCTACGAGCAGTACTTC; CDR3 protein: CASSETGSAYEQYF
clone size: once; J gene: TRBJ2-1; V gene: TRBV2; D gene: TRBD2; CDR3 DNA: TGTGCCAGCAGTGAAAGCGGGGGGGCCGGTGAGCAGTTCTTC; CDR3 protein: CASSESGGAGEQFF
clone size: .; J gene: TRBJ2-3; V gene: TRBV27; D gene: .; CDR3 DNA: TGTGCCAGCAGTTTAGGCGCGGGGAACACAGATACGCAGTATTTT; CDR3 protein: CASSLGAGNTDTQYF
clone size: .; J gene: TRBJ1-2; V gene: TRBV6-5; D gene: TRBD1; CDR3 DNA: TGTGCCAGCAGCCAGACAGGGATCCATGGCTACACCTTC; CDR3 protein: CASSQTGIHGYTF
clone size: .; J gene: TRBJ2-4; V gene: TRBV9; D gene: .; CDR3 DNA: TGTGCCAGCAGCGCCGAACTAGCCAAAAACATTCAGTACTTC; CDR3 protein: CASSAELAKNIQYF
clone size: .; J gene: TRBJ2-7; V gene: TRBV5-1; D gene: .; CDR3 DNA: TGCGCCAGCAGCTTGGGGGAGTCCACACGGGTCTTC; CDR3 protein: CASSLGESTRVF
clone size: .; J gene: TRBJ1-1; V gene: TRBV11-2; D gene: .; CDR3 DNA: TGTGCCAGCAGCTTAGTGACGGGTGAAGCTTTCTTT; CDR3 protein: CASSLVTGEAFF
clone size: .; J gene: TRBJ2-1; V gene: TRBV6-5; D gene: TRBD2; CDR3 DNA: TGTGCCAGCAGTTACGCCGGGACTAGCGGGGGGTATGAGCAGTTCTTC; CDR3 protein: CASSYAGTSGGYEQFF
clone size: .; J gene: TRBJ2-7; V gene: TRBV27; D gene: .; CDR3 DNA: TGTGCCAGCAGTTTATGGGGCACTAGCCACGAGCAGTACTTC; CDR3 protein: CASSLWGTSHEQYF
clone size: few; J gene: TRBJ2-5; V gene: TRBV12-5; D gene: TRBD1; CDR3 DNA: TGTGCTAGTGGTCGGGACAGGGTAGCGGTAAGGGAGACCCAGTACTTC; CDR3 protein: CASGRDRVAVRETQYF
clone size: .; J gene: TRBJ2-1; V gene: TRBV5-1; D gene: .; CDR3 DNA: TGCGCCAGCAGCTCAAACTACAATGAGCAGTTCTTC; CDR3 protein: CASSSNYNEQFF
clone size: .; J gene: TRBJ1-2; V gene: TRBV2; D gene: .; CDR3 DNA: TGTGCCAGCAGGGGGACTCAATATGGCTACACCTTC; CDR3 protein: CASRGTQYGYTF
clone size: .; J gene: TRBJ1-1; V gene: TRBV15; D gene: .; CDR3 DNA: TGTGCCACCAGCCGGGACACAATGAACACTGAAGCTTTCTTT; CDR3 protein: CATSRDTMNTEAFF
clone size: .; J gene: TRBJ2-7; V gene: TRBV2; D gene: .; CDR3 DNA: TGTGCCAGCAGTGATCCCGATGACAGCCTGACTCTCTACGAGCAGTACTTC; CDR3 protein: CASSDPDDSLTLYEQYF
clone size: .; J gene: TRBJ1-2; V gene: TRBV5-6; D gene: .; CDR3 DNA: TGTGCCAGCAGCTTTTCTACGGGATTAGGCTACACCTTC; CDR3 protein: CASSFSTGLGYTF